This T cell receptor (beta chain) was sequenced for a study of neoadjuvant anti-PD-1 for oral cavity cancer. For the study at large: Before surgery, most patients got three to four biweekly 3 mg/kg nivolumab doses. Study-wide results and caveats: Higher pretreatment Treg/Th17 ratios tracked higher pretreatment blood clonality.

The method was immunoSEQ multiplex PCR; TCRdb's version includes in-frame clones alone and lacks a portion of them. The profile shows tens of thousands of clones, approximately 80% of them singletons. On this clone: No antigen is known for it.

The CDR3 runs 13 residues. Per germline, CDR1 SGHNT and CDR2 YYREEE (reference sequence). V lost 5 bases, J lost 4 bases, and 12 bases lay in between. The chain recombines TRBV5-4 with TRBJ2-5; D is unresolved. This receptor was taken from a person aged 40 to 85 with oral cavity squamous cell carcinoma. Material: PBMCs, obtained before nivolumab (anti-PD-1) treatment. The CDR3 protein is CASSPKDRETQYF. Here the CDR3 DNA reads TGTGCCAGCAGTCCCAAGGACCGAGAGACCCAGTACTTC. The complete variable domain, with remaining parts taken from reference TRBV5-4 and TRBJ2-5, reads ETGVTQSPTHLIKTRGQQVTLRCSSQSGHNTVSWYQQALGQGPQFIFQYYREEENGRGNFPPRFSGLQFPNYSSELNVNALELDDSALYLCASSPKDRETQYFGPGTRLLVL.